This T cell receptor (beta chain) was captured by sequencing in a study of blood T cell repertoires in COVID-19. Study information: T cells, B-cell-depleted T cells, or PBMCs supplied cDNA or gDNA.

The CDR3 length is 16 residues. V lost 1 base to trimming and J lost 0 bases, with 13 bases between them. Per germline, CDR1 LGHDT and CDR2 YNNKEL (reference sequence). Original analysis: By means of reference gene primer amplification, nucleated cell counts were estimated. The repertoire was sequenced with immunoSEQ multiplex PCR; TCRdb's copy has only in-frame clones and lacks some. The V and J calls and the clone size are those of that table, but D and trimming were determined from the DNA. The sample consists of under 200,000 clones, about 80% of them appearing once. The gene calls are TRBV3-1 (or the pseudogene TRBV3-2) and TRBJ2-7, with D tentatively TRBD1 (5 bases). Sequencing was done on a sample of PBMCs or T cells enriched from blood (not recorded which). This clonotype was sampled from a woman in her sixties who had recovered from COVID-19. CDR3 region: CASSQAAGQGSYEQYF. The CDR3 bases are TGTGCCAGCAGCCAAGCAGCAGGTCAGGGCTCCTACGAGCAGTACTTC.